This entry lists 28 T cell receptor beta chains sequenced from one sample in a study of T cells in Graves' hyperthyroidism and ophthalmopathy. From RNA transcripts, TCR beta CDR3 regions were amplified. The HTBI primer set served for first-round RT-PCR of the TCR CDR3. One entry per CDR3 protein results from TCRdb running MiXCR on the multiplex PCR reads. The table records fewer than 350,000 distinct CDR3 sequences, about 21% of them present only once. The sample taken for sequencing was blood. These TCRs come from a woman in her forties or fifties with Graves' hyperthyroidism.

In its sample, this clonotype was seen many times. This sequence joins TRBV10-1 and TRBJ2-2; TRBD2 matches 10 bases. The CDR3 has 17 amino acids. The V and J ends lost 3 bases and 12 bases, in that order; junction bases with no gene match: 16. Germline CDR1 reads WNHNN; CDR2 reads SYGVQD (reference sequence). This CDR3 is CASSDSSGGRITRQLFF. CDR3 nucleotide sequence: TGCGCCAGCAGTGATTCTAGCGGGGGCCGGATCACCCGGCAGCTGTTTTTT.

At least ten counts were recorded for this clonotype. The chain joins TRBV7-6 to TRBJ2-3; 10 positions match TRBD2. The CDR3 totals 14 residues. J lost 4 bases, V lost 5 bases, and 3 bases had no gene match. Germline V gene sequence: CDR1 SGHVS, CDR2 FNYEAQ. As DNA, the CDR3 is TGTGCCAGCAGCGTCGGGACTAGCGCAGATACGCAGTATTTT. Its protein product is CASSVGTSADTQYF.

Ten or more counts support this clonotype. The rearrangement uses TRBV2 and TRBJ1-5; D might be TRBD1 (5 bases). The V and J ends lost 6 bases and 0 bases respectively, with 12 bases between them. Germline CDR1 SNHLY, CDR2 FYNNEI. This CDR3 has 15 residues. The CDR3 coding sequence is TGTGCCAGCAGCCTCCGGGACGGTAGCAATCAGCCCCAGCATTTT. Translation: CASSLRDGSNQPQHF.

This clonotype came up many times. J is TRBJ2-7 and V is TRBV24-1; 12 nucleotides line up with TRBD1. The V gene's germline CDR1 is KGHDR and CDR2 SFDVKD. V lost 10 bases to trimming and J lost 0 bases; unmatched junction nucleotides: 9. The length of the CDR3 is 16 residues. In DNA form, the CDR3 reads TGTGCCACTTCTGGTCCGGGACAGGGGGCCTCCTACGAGCAGTACTTC. Translating it yields CATSGPGQGASYEQYF.

J is TRBJ2-1 and V is TRBV4-1; TRBD2 aligns across 8 bases. Germline CDR1 is MGHRA and CDR2 is YSYEKL. The CDR3 has 16 residues. V dropped 4 bases and J dropped 2; count of bases not matched to a gene: 7. CDR3 sequence reads: CASSRLATSTYNEQFF. The CDR3 DNA is TGCGCCAGCAGCCGACTAGCGACTAGTACCTACAATGAGCAGTTCTTC.

Details on this clonotype: A read error may be the cause here, since a much bigger clone is one base away. The rearrangement links TRBV6-2 or TRBV6-3 to TRBJ1-5; 8 nucleotides align to TRBD1. Germline CDR1 MNHEY, CDR2 SVGEGT. The CDR3 has 15 residues. DNA of the CDR3: TGTGCCGGCAGCAGGGACAGGTTAAGCAATCAGCCCCAGCATTTT. This translates into CAGSRDRLSNQPQHF.

This clonotype was detected a few times. The chain carries TRBV7-2 and TRBJ2-1; perhaps TRBD2 as D (6 bases). V was cut by 1 base and J by 7 bases, with 14 bases left in between. Germline V gene data show CDR1 as SGHTA and CDR2 as FQGNSA. This CDR3 has 15 amino acids. CDR3 bases: TGTGCCAGCAGCTTAGTTACCGGGACTTTAAATGAGCAGTTCTTC. Its protein is CASSLVTGTLNEQFF.

This clonotype was recorded a few times. J is TRBJ2-3 and V is TRBV10-3; D could derive from TRBD1 or TRBD2 (6 bases each). CDR3 length equals 15 residues. V gave up 0 bases and J gave up 4 bases, with 11 bases separating them. Germline V gene data show CDR1 as ENHRY and CDR2 as SYGVKD. In DNA form, the CDR3 reads TGTGCCATCAGTGAGTCGGGGGGCCAGGCAGATACGCAGTATTTT. Translating gives CAISESGGQADTQYF.

This clonotype was found many times. This chain uses TRBV2 with TRBJ2-7; no definite D call. Trimming left V 2 bases short and J 4 bases short, with 6 bases between. The CDR3 covers 12 residues. CDR1 and CDR2 from the germline V gene are SNHLY and FYNNEI. CDR3 residues: CASSETTYEQYF. The CDR3 DNA reads TGTGCCAGCAGTGAAACAACTTACGAGCAGTACTTC.

This clonotype was counted between two and nine times. V and J are TRBV27 and TRBJ1-4, with D tentatively TRBD1 (6 bases). Trimming took off 6 bases at V and 5 bases at J, with 19 bases between the two ends. Germline V gives CDR1 MNHEY, CDR2 SMNVEV (reference sequence). This CDR3 spans 16 amino acids. Here the CDR3 reads CASRRDLQGINEKLFF. DNA of the CDR3: TGTGCCAGCAGAAGAGACCTGCAGGGGATAAATGAAAAACTGTTTTTT. Filled out from reference TRBV27 and TRBJ1-4, the complete variable domain reads EAQVTQNPRYLITVTGKKLTVTCSQNMNHEYMSWYRQDPGLGLRQIYYSMNVEVTDKGDVPEGYKVSRKEKRNFPLILESPSPNQTSLYFCASRRDLQGINEKLFFGSGTQLSVL.

This clonotype was seen repeatedly, ten times or more. The V and J genes are TRBV6-1 and TRBJ1-3; D is ambiguous. The CDR3 extends over 14 amino acids. Trimming removed 5 bases from V and 0 bases from J, with 8 bases in between. Germline values: CDR1 MNHNS, CDR2 SASEGT. As DNA, the CDR3 is TGTGCCAGCAGTCCACAGAGCTCTGGAAACACCATATATTTT. Residues: CASSPQSSGNTIYF.

This clonotype was counted many times. The rearrangement uses TRBV20-1 and TRBJ2-3, with D maybe TRBD2 (6 bases). The germline V gene has CDR1 DFQATT and CDR2 SNEGSKA (reference sequence). Between the trimmed V and J ends, which lost 6 bases and 2 bases, there was a span of 15 bases. The CDR3 has 14 amino acids. This CDR3 reads CSATSSENTDTQYF. In DNA form, the CDR3 reads TGCAGTGCCACCTCTAGCGAGAACACAGATACGCAGTATTTT.

Regarding this clonotype: Given a much more abundant clone one base away, this may be a read error. The CDR3 DNA reads as TGCGCCAGCAGCACCAGGAGGGACTCACCCCTCCACTTT. Protein: CASSTRRDSPLHF. The chain couples TRBV5-1 to TRBJ1-6, with TRBD1 as a possible D gene (5 bases). This CDR3 region has 13 residues. From germline, CDR1 is SGHRS and CDR2 YFSETQ. V lost 4 bases to trimming and J lost 10 bases, with 12 bases between them.

Many counts were recorded for this clonotype. The genes are TRBV30 and TRBJ2-7; D remains unclear. CDR3 length: 13 amino acids. Trimming shortened V by 0 bases and J by 3 bases, and 9 bases separated the two germline ends. CDR1 is GTSNPN and CDR2 is SVGIG in the germline V gene (reference sequence). The CDR3 loop is CAWSVQPFYEQYF. The CDR3 DNA follows: TGTGCCTGGAGTGTACAGCCTTTCTACGAGCAGTACTTC.

This clonotype was observed a few times. This chain uses TRBV20-1 with TRBJ1-6; TRBD1 is a possible D gene (5 bases). CDR1 is DFQATT, CDR2 SNEGSKA, per germline (reference sequence). CDR3 length equals 17 residues. V lost 3 bases and J lost 0, with 15 bases in between. This chain's CDR3 is CSASGQTPSSYNSPLHF. The CDR3 coding sequence is TGCAGTGCTAGTGGACAAACGCCGAGCTCCTATAATTCACCCCTCCACTTT.

As to this clonotype: A clone one base away is much larger, so this may be a read error. The V gene is TRBV6-1, the J gene TRBJ1-1; 7 nucleotides agree with TRBD1. With 3 bases clipped from V and 4 bases from J, the junction kept 2 bases outside the gene matches. The germline CDR1 and CDR2 sequences are MNHNS and SASEGT. The CDR3 has 13 residues. The CDR3 protein is CASSESGGTEAFF. DNA for the CDR3: TGTGCCAGCAGTGAGTCAGGGGGCACTGAAGCTTTCTTT.

J is TRBJ2-1 and V is TRBV6-2 or TRBV6-3, with D possibly being TRBD1 (7 bases). The germline gives CDR1 MNHEY, CDR2 SVGEGT. The V end was cut by 6 bases, the J end by 10 bases, with 16 bases between. The CDR3 consists of 13 residues. The CDR3 sequence is CASRTRGDGEQFF. The CDR3 DNA follows: TGTGCCAGCAGAACCAGGGGGGACGGGGAGCAGTTCTTC.

J is TRBJ2-7 and V is TRBV27; D is undetermined. Deletions cut 2 bases from V and 0 bases from J, with 8 bases between. The CDR3 covers 14 residues. Germline V gene sequence: CDR1 MNHEY, CDR2 SMNVEV (reference sequence). CDR3 protein: CASSLGRFSYEQYF. CDR3 in DNA: TGTGCCAGCAGTTTAGGGCGGTTCTCCTACGAGCAGTACTTC.

This clonotype was counted at least ten times. V usage is TRBV11-2 and J usage is TRBJ2-7; D tentatively fits TRBD1 or TRBD2 (5 bases each). Germline loops: CDR1 SGHAT, CDR2 FQNNGV. V lost 1 base to trimming and J lost 6 bases, with 10 bases between them. The length of the CDR3 is 13 residues. The CDR3 region is CASSLALGAEQYF. The CDR3 DNA follows: TGTGCCAGCAGCTTAGCACTCGGGGCCGAGCAGTACTTC.

For the CDR3, the DNA is TGTGCCAGCAGCCTACCGGGACAGAACTTACAGGGGCAGTTCTTC. Its translation: CASSLPGQNLQGQFF. The chain is built from TRBV16 and TRBJ2-1; 7 bases line up with TRBD1. Germline V gene sequence: CDR1 KGHSY, CDR2 FQNENV. The CDR3 has 15 residues. V dropped 4 bases and J dropped 12; count of bases not matched to a gene: 15. Complete variable domain (other parts from reference TRBV16 and TRBJ2-1): GEEVAQTPKHLVRGEGQKAKLYCAPIKGHSYVFWYQQVLKNEFKFLISFQNENVFDETGMPKERFSAKCLPNSPCSLEIQATKLEDSAVYFCASSLPGQNLQGQFFGPGTRLTVL.

This clonotype was observed many times. This rearrangement joins TRBV20-1 to TRBJ2-6, with 8 bases that match TRBD2. Unmatched junction bases numbered 10, after V lost 6 bases and J lost 0 bases. Looked up from germline, CDR1 is DFQATT and CDR2 is SNEGSKA (reference sequence). The CDR3 has 17 amino acids. The CDR3 protein is CSAPNSGAGSGANVLTF. The CDR3 nucleotides read TGCAGTGCACCCAATAGCGGGGCTGGCTCTGGGGCCAACGTCCTGACTTTC.

This chain links TRBV15 with TRBJ2-7; D is perhaps TRBD1 or TRBD2 (6 bases each). CDR1 and CDR2 (germline): LNHNV, YYDKDF (reference sequence). V gave up 0 bases and J gave up 3 bases, with 18 bases separating them. The CDR3 consists of 17 residues. This CDR3 is CATSRERVSGADYEQYF. The CDR3 nucleotides are TGTGCCACCAGCAGAGAAAGAGTCTCGGGGGCCGACTACGAGCAGTACTTC.

This clonotype was counted at least ten times. The chain combines TRBV27 with TRBJ2-7; 10 bases line up with TRBD1. This CDR3 comprises 15 residues. J lost 9 bases, V lost 3 bases, and 11 bases had no gene match. Germline loops: CDR1 MNHEY, CDR2 SMNVEV (reference sequence). CDR3 DNA: TGTGCCAGCAGTTTGGCCGGGACAGGGGTTCTTGCGCAGTACTTC. Translated: CASSLAGTGVLAQYF.

This clonotype was found a few times. This chain uses TRBV2 with TRBJ2-7; no reliable D call. CDR1 is SNHLY, CDR2 FYNNEI, per germline. The V gene lost 8 bases and the J gene lost 0 bases, with 8 bases spanning the gap. CDR3 length: 12 amino acids. In DNA form, the CDR3 reads TGTGCCAGCTCCTACTCCTCCTACGAGCAGTACTTC. Encoded protein: CASSYSSYEQYF.

This clonotype was seen only a few times. The V and J genes are TRBV27 and TRBJ2-7; maybe TRBD2 (6 bases). The V and J ends lost 5 bases and 7 bases respectively, with 24 bases between them. The CDR3 consists of 16 residues. Germline-derived CDR1 and CDR2 are MNHEY and SMNVEV (reference sequence). The CDR3 loop is CASSLKAQGGVIEQYF. CDR3 nucleotide sequence: TGTGCCAGCAGTCTAAAGGCGCAGGGAGGCGTGATAGAGCAGTACTTC.

This clonotype was recorded many times. The chain links TRBV5-1 to TRBJ2-5; D not certain. CDR1 is SGHRS and CDR2 is YFSETQ in the germline V gene. Trimming removed 4 bases from V and 7 bases from J, with 11 bases in between. This CDR3 comprises 12 residues. The CDR3 reads CASSPGVGTQYF. The CDR3 DNA follows: TGCGCCAGCAGCCCGGGTGTTGGGACCCAGTACTTC.

Ten or more counts support this clonotype. The genes are TRBV5-5 and TRBJ1-1; no firm D call. Germline CDR1 and CDR2: SGHKS and YYEKEE (reference sequence). Trimming pared 4 bases from V and 1 base from J, leaving 8 bases between. The CDR3 sequence is 13 residues long. The CDR3 DNA sequence: TGTGCCAGCAGCCTACACTGGAACACTGAAGCTTTCTTT. Its protein is CASSLHWNTEAFF.

This clonotype was counted only a few times. The chain uses TRBV10-3 and TRBJ1-3, with a possible D match to TRBD1 (5 bases). V lost 6 bases and J lost 0, with 9 bases in between. This CDR3 is 14 amino acids long. Germline V gene sequence: CDR1 ENHRY, CDR2 SYGVKD. The CDR3 here is CAIRGTNSGNTIYF. The CDR3 region has the DNA TGTGCCATCAGGGGGACTAACTCTGGAAACACCATATATTTT.